Its frequency marks the clone carrying this TCR beta chain as medium-sized (0.01 to 0.1%). One tube held mixed TRB-A and TRB-B primer pools for touch-down PCR. With the multiplex PCR reads reprocessed, TCRdb shows one record per CDR3 protein and no DNA. The sample has roughly 6,100 distinct CDR3 sequences. This entry comes from a study of T cell clusters in autoimmune cytopenias. The CDR3 length is 13 residues. CDR1 and CDR2 (germline): MNHEY, SMNVEV (reference sequence). TRB amplification used approximately 0.25 ug of peripheral blood genomic DNA. These data were also reused for a study on T cell repertoires in aging, cancer and after chemotherapy.

This chain joins TRBV27 and TRBJ1-2; there is no DNA to check the TCRdb D call of TRBD1. The material sequenced was peripheral blood. The clonotype comes from a human donor in good health. The CDR3 sequence: CASSPTWDLGYTF.